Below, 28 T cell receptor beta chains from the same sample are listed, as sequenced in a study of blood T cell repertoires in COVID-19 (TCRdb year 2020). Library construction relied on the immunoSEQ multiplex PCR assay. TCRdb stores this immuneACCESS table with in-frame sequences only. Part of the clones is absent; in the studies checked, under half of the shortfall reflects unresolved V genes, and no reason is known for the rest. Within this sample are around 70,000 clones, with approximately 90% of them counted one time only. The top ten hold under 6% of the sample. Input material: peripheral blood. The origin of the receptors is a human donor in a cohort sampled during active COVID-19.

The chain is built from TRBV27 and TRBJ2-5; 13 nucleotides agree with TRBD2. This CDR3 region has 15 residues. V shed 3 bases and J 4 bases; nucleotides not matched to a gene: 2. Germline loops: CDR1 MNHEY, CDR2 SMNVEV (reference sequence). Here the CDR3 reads CASSFTSGGGETQYF. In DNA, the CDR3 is TGTGCCAGCAGTTTCACTAGCGGGGGGGGAGAGACCCAGTACTTC.

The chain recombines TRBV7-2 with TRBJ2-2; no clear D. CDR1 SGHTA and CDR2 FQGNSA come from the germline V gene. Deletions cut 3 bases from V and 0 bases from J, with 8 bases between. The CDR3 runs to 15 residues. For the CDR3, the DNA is TGTGCCAGCAGCTTTCCAACAACGAACACCGGGGAGCTGTTTTTT. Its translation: CASSFPTTNTGELFF.

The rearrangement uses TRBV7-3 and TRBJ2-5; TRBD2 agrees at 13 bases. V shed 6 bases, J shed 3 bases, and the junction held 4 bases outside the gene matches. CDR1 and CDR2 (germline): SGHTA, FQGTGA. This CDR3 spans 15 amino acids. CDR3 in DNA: TGTGCCAGCAGACTCGGACTAGCGGGGGAAGAGACCCAGTACTTC. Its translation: CASRLGLAGEETQYF.

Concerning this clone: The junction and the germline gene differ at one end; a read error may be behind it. The CDR3 is CASSTGGPLAF. The CDR3 coding sequence is TGTGCCAGCAGTACAGGTGGGCCGCTGGCTTTC. The rearrangement uses TRBV6-2 or TRBV6-3 and TRBJ2-6, with D possibly being TRBD1 (5 bases). Germline CDR1 MNHEY, CDR2 SVGEGT. CDR3 length equals 11 residues.

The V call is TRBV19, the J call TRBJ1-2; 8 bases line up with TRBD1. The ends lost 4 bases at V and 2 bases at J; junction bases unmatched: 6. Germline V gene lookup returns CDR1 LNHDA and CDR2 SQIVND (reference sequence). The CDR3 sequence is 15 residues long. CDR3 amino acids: CASSNGQGRNYGYTF. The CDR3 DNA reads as TGTGCCAGTAGTAATGGACAGGGAAGGAACTATGGCTACACCTTC.

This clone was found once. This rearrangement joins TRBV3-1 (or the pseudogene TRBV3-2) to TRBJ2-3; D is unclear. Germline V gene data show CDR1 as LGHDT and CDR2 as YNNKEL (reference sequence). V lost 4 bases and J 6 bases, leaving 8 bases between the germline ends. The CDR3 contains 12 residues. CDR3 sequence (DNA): TGTGCCAGCAGCCCCTCGCGCGATACGCAGTATTTT. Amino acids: CASSPSRDTQYF.

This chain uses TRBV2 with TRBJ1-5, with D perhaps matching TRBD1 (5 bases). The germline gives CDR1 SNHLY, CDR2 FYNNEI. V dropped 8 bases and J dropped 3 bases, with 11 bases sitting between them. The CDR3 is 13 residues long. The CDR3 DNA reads TGTGCCAGCGCGCTACAGGCCAATCAGCCCCAGCATTTT. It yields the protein CASALQANQPQHF.

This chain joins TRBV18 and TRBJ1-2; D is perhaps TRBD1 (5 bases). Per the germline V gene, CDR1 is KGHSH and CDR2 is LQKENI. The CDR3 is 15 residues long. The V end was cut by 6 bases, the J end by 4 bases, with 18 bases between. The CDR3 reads CASSRDKGRVYGYTF. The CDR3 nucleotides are TGTGCCAGCTCTCGAGACAAGGGGCGCGTCTATGGCTACACCTTC.

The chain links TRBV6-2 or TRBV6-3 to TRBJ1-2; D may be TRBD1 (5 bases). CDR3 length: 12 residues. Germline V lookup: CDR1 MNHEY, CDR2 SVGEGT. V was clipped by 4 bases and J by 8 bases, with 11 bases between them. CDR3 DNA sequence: TGTGCCAGCAGTTCCAGGGTAGGGGGCTACACCTTC. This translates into CASSSRVGGYTF.

The CDR3 bases are TGTGCCAGCAGAGCCAGCGGGCGGGAGACCCAGTACTTC. Its protein product is CASRASGRETQYF. The rearrangement uses TRBV6-5 and TRBJ2-5, with a tentative D call TRBD2 (6 bases). This CDR3 is built from 13 residues. Germline V gene sequence: CDR1 MNHEY, CDR2 SVGAGI. The ends were cut back, 6 bases at V and 5 bases at J, with 13 bases in the middle.

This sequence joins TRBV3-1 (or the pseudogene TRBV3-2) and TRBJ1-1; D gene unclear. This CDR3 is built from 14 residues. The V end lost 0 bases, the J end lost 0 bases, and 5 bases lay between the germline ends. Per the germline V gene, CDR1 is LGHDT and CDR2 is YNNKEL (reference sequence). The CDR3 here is CASSQDVVNTEAFF. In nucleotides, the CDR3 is TGTGCCAGCAGCCAAGACGTAGTGAACACTGAAGCTTTCTTT.

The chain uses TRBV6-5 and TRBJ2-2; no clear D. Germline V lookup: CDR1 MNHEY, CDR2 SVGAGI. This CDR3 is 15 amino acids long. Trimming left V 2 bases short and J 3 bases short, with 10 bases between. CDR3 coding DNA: TGTGCCAGCAGTTACGAACGATCAGACACCGGGGAGCTGTTTTTT. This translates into CASSYERSDTGELFF.

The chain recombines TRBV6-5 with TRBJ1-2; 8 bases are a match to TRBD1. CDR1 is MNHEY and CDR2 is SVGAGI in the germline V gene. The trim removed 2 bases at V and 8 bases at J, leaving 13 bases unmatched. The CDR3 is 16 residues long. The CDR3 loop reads CASSYGGRAGGSGYTF. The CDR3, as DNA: TGTGCCAGCAGTTACGGGGGTCGGGCAGGGGGCTCGGGCTACACCTTC.

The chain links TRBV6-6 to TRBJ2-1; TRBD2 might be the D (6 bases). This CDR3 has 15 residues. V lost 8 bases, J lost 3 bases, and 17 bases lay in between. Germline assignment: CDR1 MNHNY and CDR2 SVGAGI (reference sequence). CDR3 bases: TGTGCCAGCGACGGGGACGGGAGCGGCTACAATGAGCAGTTCTTC. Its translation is CASDGDGSGYNEQFF.

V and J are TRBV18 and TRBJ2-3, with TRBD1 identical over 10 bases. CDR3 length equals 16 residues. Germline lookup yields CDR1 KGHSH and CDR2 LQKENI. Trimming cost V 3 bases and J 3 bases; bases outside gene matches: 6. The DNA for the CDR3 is TGTGCCAGCTCACCGACAGGGGGCGCGGGGACAGATACGCAGTATTTT. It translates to CASSPTGGAGTDTQYF.

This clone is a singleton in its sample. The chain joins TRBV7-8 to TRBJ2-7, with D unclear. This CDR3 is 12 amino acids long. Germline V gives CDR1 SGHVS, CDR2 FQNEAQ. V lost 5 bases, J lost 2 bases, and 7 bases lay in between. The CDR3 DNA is TGTGCCAGCAGCCTTCAAACCTACGAGCAGTACTTC. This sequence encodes CASSLQTYEQYF.

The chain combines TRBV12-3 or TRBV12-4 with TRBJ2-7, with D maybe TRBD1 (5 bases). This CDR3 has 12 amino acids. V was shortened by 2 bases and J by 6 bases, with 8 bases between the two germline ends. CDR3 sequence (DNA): TGTGCCAGCAGTTTACAGGGTGCCGAGCAGTACTTC. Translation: CASSLQGAEQYF.

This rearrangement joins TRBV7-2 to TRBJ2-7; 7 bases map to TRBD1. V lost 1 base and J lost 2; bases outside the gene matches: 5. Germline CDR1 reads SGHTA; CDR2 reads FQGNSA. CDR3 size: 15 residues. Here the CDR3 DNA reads TGTGCCAGCAGCTTAGGGAACAGGGGACCCTACGAGCAGTACTTC. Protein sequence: CASSLGNRGPYEQYF.

CDR3 sequence: CASSQDRNYGYTF. The CDR3 DNA sequence: TGTGCCAGTAGCCAAGACAGAAACTATGGCTACACCTTC. The chain links TRBV19 to TRBJ1-2, with a tentative D call TRBD1 (5 bases). Germline V gene lookup returns CDR1 LNHDA and CDR2 SQIVND (reference sequence). The CDR3 loop spans 13 amino acids. V was shortened by 6 bases and J by 2 bases, with 10 bases between the two germline ends.

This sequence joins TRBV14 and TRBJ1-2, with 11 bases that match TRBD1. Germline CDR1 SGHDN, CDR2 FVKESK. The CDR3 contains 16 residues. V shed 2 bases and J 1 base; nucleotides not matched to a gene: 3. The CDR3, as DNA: TGTGCCAGCAGCCAAAGGACAGGGGGCCTTAACTATGGCTACACCTTC. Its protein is CASSQRTGGLNYGYTF.

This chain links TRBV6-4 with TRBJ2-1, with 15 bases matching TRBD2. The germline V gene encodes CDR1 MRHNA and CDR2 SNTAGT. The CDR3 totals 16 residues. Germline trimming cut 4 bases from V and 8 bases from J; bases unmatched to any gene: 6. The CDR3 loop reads CASSAGLAGGQDEQFF. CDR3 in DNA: TGTGCCAGCAGTGCGGGACTAGCGGGGGGCCAGGATGAGCAGTTCTTC.

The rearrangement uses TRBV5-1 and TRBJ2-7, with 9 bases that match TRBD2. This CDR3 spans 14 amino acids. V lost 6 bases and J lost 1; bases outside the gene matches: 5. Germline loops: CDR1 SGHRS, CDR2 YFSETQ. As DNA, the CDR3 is TGCGCCAGCACCACGACTAGCGGATCCTACGAGCAGTACTTC. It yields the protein CASTTTSGSYEQYF.

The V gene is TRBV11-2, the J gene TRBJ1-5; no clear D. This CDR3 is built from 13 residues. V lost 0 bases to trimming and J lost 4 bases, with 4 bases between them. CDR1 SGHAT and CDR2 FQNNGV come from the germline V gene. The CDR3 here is CASSLDMNQPQHF. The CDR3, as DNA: TGTGCCAGCAGCTTAGATATGAATCAGCCCCAGCATTTT.

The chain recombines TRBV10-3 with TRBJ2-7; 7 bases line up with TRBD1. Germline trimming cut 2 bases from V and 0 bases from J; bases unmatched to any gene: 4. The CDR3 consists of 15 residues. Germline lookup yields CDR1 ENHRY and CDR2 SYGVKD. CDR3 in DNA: TGTGCCATCAGTGAGGGACAGGAGAACTCCTACGAGCAGTACTTC. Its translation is CAISEGQENSYEQYF.

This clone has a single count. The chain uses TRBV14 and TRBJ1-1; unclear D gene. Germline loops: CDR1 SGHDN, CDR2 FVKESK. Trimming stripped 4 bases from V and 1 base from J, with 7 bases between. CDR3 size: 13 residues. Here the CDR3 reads CASSLQPNTEAFF. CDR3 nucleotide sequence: TGTGCCAGCAGCCTACAGCCGAACACTGAAGCTTTCTTT.

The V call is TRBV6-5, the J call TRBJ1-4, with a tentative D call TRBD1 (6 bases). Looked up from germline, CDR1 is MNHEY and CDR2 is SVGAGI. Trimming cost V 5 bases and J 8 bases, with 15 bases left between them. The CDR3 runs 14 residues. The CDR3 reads CASSRDTSDEKLFF. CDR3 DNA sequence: TGTGCCAGCAGTCGGGACACGTCGGACGAAAAACTGTTTTTT.

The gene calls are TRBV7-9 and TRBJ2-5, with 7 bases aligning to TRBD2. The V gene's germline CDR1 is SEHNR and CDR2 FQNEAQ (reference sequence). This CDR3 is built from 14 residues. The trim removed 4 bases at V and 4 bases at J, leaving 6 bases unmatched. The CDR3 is CASSYWPGGETQYF. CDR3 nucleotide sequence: TGTGCCAGCAGCTACTGGCCGGGAGGAGAGACCCAGTACTTC.

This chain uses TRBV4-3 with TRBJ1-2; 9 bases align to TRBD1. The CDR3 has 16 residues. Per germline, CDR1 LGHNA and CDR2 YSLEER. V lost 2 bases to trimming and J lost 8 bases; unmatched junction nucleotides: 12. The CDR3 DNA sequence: TGCGCCAGCAGCCAAAGATCCCGGGACAGGGTTGGAGGCTACACCTTC. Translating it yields CASSQRSRDRVGGYTF.